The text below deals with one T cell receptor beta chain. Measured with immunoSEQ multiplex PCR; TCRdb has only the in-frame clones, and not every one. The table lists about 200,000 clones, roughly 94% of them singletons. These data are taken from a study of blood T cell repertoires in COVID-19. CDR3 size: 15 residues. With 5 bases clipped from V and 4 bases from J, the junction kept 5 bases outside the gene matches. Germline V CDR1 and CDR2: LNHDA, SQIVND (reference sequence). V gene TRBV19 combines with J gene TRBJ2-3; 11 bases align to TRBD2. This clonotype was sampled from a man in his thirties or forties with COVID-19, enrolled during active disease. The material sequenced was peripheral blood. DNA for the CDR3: TGTGCCAGTAGTTTGCTAGCGGGGGGACCAGATACGCAGTATTTT. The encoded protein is CASSLLAGGPDTQYF.